The 8 T cell receptor beta chains reported below all come from one sample, sequenced in a study of shared clonotypes between healthy human individuals. The naive CD8 subset, CD45RO-negative cells positively selected for CCR7, excluded terminally differentiated effector memory CD45RA+ cells. Libraries were prepared by immunoSEQ multiplex PCR; TCRdb keeps only in-frame clonotypes and omits some of them. The sample lists around 1,900,000 clones, roughly 93% occurring once. Input material: naive CD8+ T cells from PBMCs. Receptor source: a young man in good health. Some clones in this sample may be carry-over from other donors' samples.

The chain links TRBV2 to TRBJ1-1; weak D call: TRBD1 (5 bases). The V end lost 5 bases, the J end lost 1 base, and 11 bases lay between the germline ends. The CDR3 has 14 amino acids. Per germline, CDR1 SNHLY and CDR2 FYNNEI. The CDR3 DNA reads TGTGCCAGCAGTACGGGACGGACGAACACTGAAGCTTTCTTT. Translated, it gives CASSTGRTNTEAFF.

The count of this clone is one. The J gene is TRBJ2-1, the V gene TRBV9, with TRBD1 matching 11 bases. CDR3 size: 15 residues. J was trimmed by 6 bases and V by 4 bases; bases with no gene match: 6. The germline CDR1 and CDR2 sequences are SGDLS and YYNGEE. CDR3 region: CASSSTGQGVNEQFF. CDR3 DNA: TGTGCCAGCAGCTCAACGGGACAGGGGGTCAATGAGCAGTTCTTC.

The V call is TRBV7-6, the J call TRBJ2-1; 7 nucleotides line up with TRBD2. V was clipped by 5 bases and J by 7 bases; unmatched bases: 11. The CDR3 spans 15 residues. Germline CDR1 SGHVS, CDR2 FNYEAQ. Written as DNA, the CDR3 is TGTGCCAGCAGCCCCCTGGGTTGGGGAGGGAATGAGCAGTTCTTC. Translated, it gives CASSPLGWGGNEQFF.

The rearrangement links TRBV11-3 to TRBJ2-1, with 8 bases fitting TRBD2. Trimming removed 1 base from V and 5 bases from J; junction bases left unmatched: 10. This CDR3 has 17 amino acids. The germline gives CDR1 SGHNT, CDR2 YENEEA. In DNA, the CDR3 is TGTGCCAGCAGCTTAGGACCCCGGGAGGGCCTGGACAATGAGCAGTTCTTC. Protein sequence: CASSLGPREGLDNEQFF. Full variable domain (remainder filled in from reference TRBV11-3 and TRBJ2-1): EAGVVQSPRYKIIEKKQPVAFWCNPISGHNTLYWYLQNLGQGPELLIRYENEEAVDDSQLPKDRFSAERLKGVDSTLKIQPAELGDSAVYLCASSLGPREGLDNEQFFGPGTRLTVL.

With regard to this clone: The sample contains more than one DNA sequence encoding this CDR3. The gene calls are TRBV7-9 and TRBJ2-3; D is undetermined. Germline V gene lookup returns CDR1 SEHNR and CDR2 FQNEAQ (reference sequence). The CDR3 is made up of 15 amino acids. Trimming removed 0 bases at V and 0 bases at J, with 7 bases between. The CDR3 DNA is TGTGCCAGCAGCTTAGCAGGCCCGAGCACAGATACGCAGTATTTT. Encoded protein: CASSLAGPSTDTQYF.

Concerning this clone itself: Other DNA sequences in this specimen translate into the identical CDR3. The chain joins TRBV27 to TRBJ2-7; D might be TRBD1 or TRBD2, each matching 6 bases. The CDR3 has 14 residues. From germline, CDR1 is MNHEY and CDR2 SMNVEV (reference sequence). V lost 3 bases and J lost 4, with 13 bases in between. Here the CDR3 DNA reads TGTGCCAGCAGTTTGGCAGGAGGGGGATACGAGCAGTACTTC. Translating it yields CASSLAGGGYEQYF.

V is TRBV5-6 and J is TRBJ1-5; D unresolved. Germline lookup yields CDR1 SGHDT and CDR2 YYEEEE. CDR3 size: 14 residues. V was shortened by 2 bases and J by 4 bases, with 10 bases between the two germline ends. CDR3 loop: CASSFEGYNQPQHF. CDR3 DNA: TGTGCCAGCAGCTTTGAGGGTTATAATCAGCCCCAGCATTTT.

The chain employs TRBV19 and TRBJ2-1, with 10 bases lining up with TRBD2. J lost 10 bases, V lost 1 base, and 4 bases had no gene match. The CDR3 extends over 14 amino acids. CDR1 and CDR2 from the germline V gene are LNHDA and SQIVND (reference sequence). CDR3 protein: CASSIGTSGPEQFF. CDR3 nucleotides: TGTGCCAGTAGTATAGGGACTAGCGGACCGGAGCAGTTCTTC.